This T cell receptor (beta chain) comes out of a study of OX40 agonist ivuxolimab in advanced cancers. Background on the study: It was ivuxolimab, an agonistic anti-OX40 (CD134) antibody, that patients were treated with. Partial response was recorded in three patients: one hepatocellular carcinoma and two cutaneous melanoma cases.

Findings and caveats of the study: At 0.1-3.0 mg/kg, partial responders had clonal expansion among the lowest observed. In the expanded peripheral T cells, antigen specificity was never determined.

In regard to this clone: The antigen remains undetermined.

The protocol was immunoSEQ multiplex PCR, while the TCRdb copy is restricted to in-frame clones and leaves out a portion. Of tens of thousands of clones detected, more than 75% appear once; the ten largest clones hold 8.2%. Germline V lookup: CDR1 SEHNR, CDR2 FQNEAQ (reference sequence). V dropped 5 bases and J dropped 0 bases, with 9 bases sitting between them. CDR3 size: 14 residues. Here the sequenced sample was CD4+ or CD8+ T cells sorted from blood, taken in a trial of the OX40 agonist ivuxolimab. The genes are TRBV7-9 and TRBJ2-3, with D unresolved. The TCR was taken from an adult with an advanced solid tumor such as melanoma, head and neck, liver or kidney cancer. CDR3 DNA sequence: TGTGCCAGCAGCCCGATGGCTAGCACAGATACGCAGTATTTT. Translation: CASSPMASTDTQYF.